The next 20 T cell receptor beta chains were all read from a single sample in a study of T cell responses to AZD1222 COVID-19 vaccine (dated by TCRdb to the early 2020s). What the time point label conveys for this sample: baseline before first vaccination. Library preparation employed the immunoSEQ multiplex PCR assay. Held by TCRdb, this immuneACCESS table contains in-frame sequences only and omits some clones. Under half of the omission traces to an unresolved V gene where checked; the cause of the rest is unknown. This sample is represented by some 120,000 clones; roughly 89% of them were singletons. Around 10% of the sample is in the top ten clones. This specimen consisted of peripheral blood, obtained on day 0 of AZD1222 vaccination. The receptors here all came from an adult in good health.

In DNA form, the CDR3 reads TGTGCCAGCACCGGGACTAGCCTCTACGAGCAGTACTTC. Its translation: CASTGTSLYEQYF. The chain links TRBV2 to TRBJ2-7; 9 bases line up with TRBD2. CDR3 length: 13 amino acids. J lost 3 bases, V lost 7 bases, and 4 bases had no gene match. Germline V gene data show CDR1 as SNHLY and CDR2 as FYNNEI.

This CDR3 is CASSLTTGSIYEQYF. DNA for the CDR3: TGTGCCAGCAGCCTGACGACAGGGTCAATCTACGAGCAGTACTTC. The rearrangement joins TRBV9 to TRBJ2-7, with 7 nucleotides matching TRBD1. The germline V gene has CDR1 SGDLS and CDR2 YYNGEE. The CDR3 has 15 residues. V gave up 4 bases and J gave up 3 bases; unmatched junction bases: 10.

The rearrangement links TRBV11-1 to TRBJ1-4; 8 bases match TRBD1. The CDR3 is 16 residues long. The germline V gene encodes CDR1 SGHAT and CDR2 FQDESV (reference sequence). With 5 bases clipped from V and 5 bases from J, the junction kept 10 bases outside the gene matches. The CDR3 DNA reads TGTGCCAGCAGCCCCAGGGCAGGGGGCCCGAATGAAAAACTGTTTTTT. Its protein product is CASSPRAGGPNEKLFF.

CDR3 DNA sequence: TGCGCCAGCAGCCTCCGGGGAGCAGAGACCCAGTACTTC. As protein: CASSLRGAETQYF. The chain uses TRBV5-1 and TRBJ2-5; possible D gene TRBD2, 5 bases. This CDR3 is 13 amino acids long. Germline V gene data show CDR1 as SGHRS and CDR2 as YFSETQ. The V end was cut by 4 bases, the J end by 4 bases, with 11 bases between.

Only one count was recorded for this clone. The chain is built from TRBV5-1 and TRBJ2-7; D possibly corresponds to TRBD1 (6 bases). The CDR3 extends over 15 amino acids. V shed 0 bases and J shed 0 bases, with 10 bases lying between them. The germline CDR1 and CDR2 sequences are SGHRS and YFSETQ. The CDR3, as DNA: TGCGCCAGCAGCTTGGTTCAGGGGAGCTCCTACGAGCAGTACTTC. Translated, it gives CASSLVQGSSYEQYF. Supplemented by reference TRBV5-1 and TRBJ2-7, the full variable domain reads KAGVTQTPRYLIKTRGQQVTLSCSPISGHRSVSWYQQTPGQGLQFLFEYFSETQRNKGNFPGRFSGRQFSNSRSEMNVSTLELGDSALYLCASSLVQGSSYEQYFGPGTRLTVT.

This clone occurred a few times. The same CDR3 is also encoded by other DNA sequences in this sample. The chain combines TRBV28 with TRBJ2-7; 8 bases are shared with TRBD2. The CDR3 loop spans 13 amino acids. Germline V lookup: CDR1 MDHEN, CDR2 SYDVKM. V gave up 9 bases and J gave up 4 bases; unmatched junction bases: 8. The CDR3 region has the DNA TGTGCCAGTGGGAGCGGGAGCTGGTACGAGCAGTACTTC. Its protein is CASGSGSWYEQYF.

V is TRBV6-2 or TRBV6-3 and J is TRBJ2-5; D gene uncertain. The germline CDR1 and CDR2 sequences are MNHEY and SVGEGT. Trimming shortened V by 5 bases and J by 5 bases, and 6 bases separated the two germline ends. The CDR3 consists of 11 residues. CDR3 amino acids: CASSTYETQYF. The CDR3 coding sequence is TGTGCCAGCAGTACTTACGAGACCCAGTACTTC.

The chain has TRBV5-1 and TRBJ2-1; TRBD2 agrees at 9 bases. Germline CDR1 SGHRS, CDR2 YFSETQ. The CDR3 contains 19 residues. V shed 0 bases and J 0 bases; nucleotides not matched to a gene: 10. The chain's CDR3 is CASSLATGLTSGSYNEQFF. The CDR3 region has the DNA TGCGCCAGCAGCTTGGCAACCGGGTTGACTAGCGGCTCCTACAATGAGCAGTTCTTC.

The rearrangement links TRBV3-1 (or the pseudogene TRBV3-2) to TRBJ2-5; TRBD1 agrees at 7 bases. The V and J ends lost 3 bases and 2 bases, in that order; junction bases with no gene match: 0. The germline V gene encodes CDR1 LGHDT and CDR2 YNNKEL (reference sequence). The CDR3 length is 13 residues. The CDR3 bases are TGTGCCAGCAGCCACAGGGGGCAAGAGACCCAGTACTTC. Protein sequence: CASSHRGQETQYF.

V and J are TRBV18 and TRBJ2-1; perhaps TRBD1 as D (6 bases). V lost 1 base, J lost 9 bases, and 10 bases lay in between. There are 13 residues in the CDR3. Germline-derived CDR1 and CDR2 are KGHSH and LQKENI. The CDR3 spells CASSPQQGGEQFF. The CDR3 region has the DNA TGTGCCAGCTCACCACAACAGGGTGGTGAGCAGTTCTTC.

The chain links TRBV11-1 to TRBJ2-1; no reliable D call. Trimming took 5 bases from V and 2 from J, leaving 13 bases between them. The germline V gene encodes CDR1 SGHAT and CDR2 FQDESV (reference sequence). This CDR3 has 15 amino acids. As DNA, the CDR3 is TGTGCCAGCAGCCCATTCCCCCGGACCTACAATGAGCAGTTCTTC. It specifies CASSPFPRTYNEQFF.

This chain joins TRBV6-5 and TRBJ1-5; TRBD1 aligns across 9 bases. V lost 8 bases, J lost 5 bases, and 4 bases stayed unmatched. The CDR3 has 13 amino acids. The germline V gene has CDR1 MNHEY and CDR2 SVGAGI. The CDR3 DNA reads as TGTGCCAGCGGGGACAGGGTCGATCAGCCCCAGCATTTT. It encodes CASGDRVDQPQHF.

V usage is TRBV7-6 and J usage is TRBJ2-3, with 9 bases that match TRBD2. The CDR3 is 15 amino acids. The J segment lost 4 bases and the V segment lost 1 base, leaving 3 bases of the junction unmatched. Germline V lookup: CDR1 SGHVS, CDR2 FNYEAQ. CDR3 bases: TGTGCCAGCAGCTTAGGGGCGGGAGGGCCAGATACGCAGTATTTT. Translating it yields CASSLGAGGPDTQYF.

CDR3 amino acids: CASSHDGGRGNQPQHF. The CDR3 nucleotides read TGTGCCAGCAGTCACGATGGGGGAAGGGGCAATCAGCCCCAGCATTTT. The chain recombines TRBV6-2 or TRBV6-3 with TRBJ1-5; weak D call: TRBD1 (5 bases). The CDR3 has 16 residues. V lost 5 bases, J lost 2 bases, and 16 bases lay in between. CDR1 and CDR2 (germline): MNHEY, SVGEGT.

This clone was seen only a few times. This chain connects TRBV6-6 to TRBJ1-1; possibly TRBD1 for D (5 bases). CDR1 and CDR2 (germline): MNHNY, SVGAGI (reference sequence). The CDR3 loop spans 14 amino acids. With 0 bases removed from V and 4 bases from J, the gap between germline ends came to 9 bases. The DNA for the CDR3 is TGTGCCAGCAGTTACTCTGGGAGGGGCACTGAAGCTTTCTTT. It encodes CASSYSGRGTEAFF.

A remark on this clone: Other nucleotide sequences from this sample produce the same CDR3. CDR3 bases: TGCAGCGTTGCCCCTATGGGGGCCGGGGAGCTGTTTTTT. Translated, it gives CSVAPMGAGELFF. The chain employs TRBV29-1 and TRBJ2-2, with D perhaps matching TRBD1 or TRBD2 (5 bases each). CDR1 is SQVTM, CDR2 ANQGSEA, per germline. V dropped 4 bases and J dropped 6 bases, with 12 bases sitting between them. The CDR3 totals 13 residues.

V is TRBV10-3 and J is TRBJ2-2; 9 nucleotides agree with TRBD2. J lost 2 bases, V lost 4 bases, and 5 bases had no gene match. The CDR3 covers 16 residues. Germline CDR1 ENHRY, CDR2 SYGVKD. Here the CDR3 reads CAISGSTSGNTGELFF. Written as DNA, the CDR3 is TGTGCCATCAGTGGGTCGACTAGCGGAAACACCGGGGAGCTGTTTTTT.

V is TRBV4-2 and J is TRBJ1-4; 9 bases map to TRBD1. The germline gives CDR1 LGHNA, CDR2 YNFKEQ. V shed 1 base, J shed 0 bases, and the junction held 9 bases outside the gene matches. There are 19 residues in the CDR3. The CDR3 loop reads CASSQGTGVGMATNEKLFF. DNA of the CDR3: TGTGCCAGCAGCCAAGGGACAGGGGTAGGAATGGCAACTAATGAAAAACTGTTTTTT.

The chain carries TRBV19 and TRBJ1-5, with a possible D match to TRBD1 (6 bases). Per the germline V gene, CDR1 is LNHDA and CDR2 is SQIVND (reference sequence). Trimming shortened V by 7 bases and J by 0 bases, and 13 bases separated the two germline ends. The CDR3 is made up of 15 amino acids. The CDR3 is CASTERGYSNQPQHF. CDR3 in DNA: TGTGCCAGTACCGAGAGGGGGTATAGCAATCAGCCCCAGCATTTT.

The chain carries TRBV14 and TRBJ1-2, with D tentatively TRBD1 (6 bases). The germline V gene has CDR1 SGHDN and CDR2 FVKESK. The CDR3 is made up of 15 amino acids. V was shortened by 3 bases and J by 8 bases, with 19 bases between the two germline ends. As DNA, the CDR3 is TGTGCCAGCAGCCATACCCCCGGGGGCGCGGGAGGCTACACCTTC. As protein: CASSHTPGGAGGYTF.